This T cell receptor (beta chain) was sequenced during a study of T cells in localized non-small cell lung cancer. Study findings and constraints: When the top 100 tumor clones were examined, a median approximately 57 of them also appeared in the adjacent lung, which was paired and uninvolved. Blood T cell density predicted longer survival; adjacent-lung clonality, shorter. The highest T cell clonality was in uninvolved adjacent lung, above tumor. Because only a single region of the tumor was sequenced, heterogeneity remains possible.

On this clone itself: Antigen unknown.

V lost 4 bases to trimming and J lost 10 bases, with 18 bases between them. The CDR3 has 15 residues. Germline-derived CDR1 and CDR2 are SGHDT and YYEEEE. TCRdb keeps only in-frame clones here, not all; method: immunoSEQ multiplex PCR. This sample carries fewer than 35,000 clones, about 85% of them seen once, and the ten largest clones take less than 20%. Specimen: peripheral blood mononuclear cells, collected before any cancer treatment. V and J are TRBV5-6 and TRBJ1-6, with D uncertain. The sequence was collected from a man aged 35-69 years with stage III lung adenocarcinoma. This chain's CDR3 is CASSPPPTAGSPLHF. The CDR3 DNA follows: TGTGCCAGCAGCCCACCCCCGACTGCGGGCTCACCCCTCCACTTT.